These 31 T cell receptor beta chains were all obtained from the same sample, sequenced in a study of human T cells and chemical hapten exposure. Indicated time point: healthy volunteer bleed at 6 weeks. Total RNA came from unfractionated whole blood. From the RACE reads, TCRdb called clonotypes with MiXCR, one entry per CDR3 protein. The data hold tens of thousands of distinct CDR3 sequences, with approximately 5.5% observed a single time. Sequencing was done on a sample of whole blood. The receptor source for this set is a human donor in good health. Some clones in this sample may be carry-over from other donors' samples.

This clonotype was counted at least ten times. The genes are TRBV7-2 and TRBJ2-1; D unresolved. Trimming stripped 5 bases from V and 7 bases from J, with 9 bases between. Germline V gene lookup returns CDR1 SGHTA and CDR2 FQGNSA. The CDR3 totals 12 residues. In DNA, the CDR3 is TGTGCCAGCAGCCAGCCCAAGAATGAGCAGTTCTTC. It codes for CASSQPKNEQFF.

The chain employs TRBV28 and TRBJ2-7; 8 nucleotides align to TRBD2. Germline CDR1 and CDR2: MDHEN and SYDVKM. The CDR3 runs to 15 residues. Unmatched junction bases numbered 6, after V lost 4 bases and J lost 1 base. The CDR3 DNA reads TGTGCCAGCAGTTCCACTGGGACTAGATCCTACGAGCAGTACTTC. Amino acids: CASSSTGTRSYEQYF. The entire variable domain, with the rest obtained from reference TRBV28 and TRBJ2-7, is as follows: DVKVTQSSRYLVKRTGEKVFLECVQDMDHENMFWYRQDPGLGLRLIYFSYDVKMKEKGDIPEGYSVSREKKERFSLILESASTNQTSMYLCASSSTGTRSYEQYFGPGTRLTVT.

The chain links TRBV2 to TRBJ2-5, with TRBD2 identical over 14 bases. Per germline, CDR1 SNHLY and CDR2 FYNNEI. The CDR3 has 17 residues. After removal of 5 bases from V and 3 bases from J, the junction contained 8 bases not matched to a gene. The CDR3 DNA reads as TGTGCCAGCAGTCCCGGGGGACTAGCGGGAGTTAAAGAGACCCAGTACTTC. Protein product: CASSPGGLAGVKETQYF.

This clonotype was seen many times. The V and J genes are TRBV24-1 and TRBJ2-3; 8 positions agree with TRBD2. The CDR3 loop spans 15 amino acids. CDR1 and CDR2 (germline): KGHDR, SFDVKD. With V trimmed by 2 bases and J by 7 bases, 7 bases remained unmatched. The CDR3 DNA reads TGTGCCACCAGTGATTCCGGGAGGGGGGCCAATACGCAGTATTTT. This gives the protein CATSDSGRGANTQYF.

In its sample, this clonotype was seen many times. V and J are TRBV20-1 and TRBJ2-3; D unresolved. The CDR3 covers 14 residues. Germline V gives CDR1 DFQATT, CDR2 SNEGSKA (reference sequence). V lost 1 base to trimming and J lost 4 bases, with 12 bases between them. The CDR3 DNA is TGCAGTGCTAGAGGGGGTAGGTGGCCAGATACGCAGTATTTT. As protein: CSARGGRWPDTQYF.

Comment on this clonotype: This may come from a read error, since a much larger clone is one base off. CDR3 sequence reads: CASSSAGGEQNF. The CDR3 nucleotides read TGTGCCAGCAGTTCCGCGGGAGGGGAGCAGAACTTC. V and J are TRBV6-5 and TRBJ2-7; 9 nucleotides line up with TRBD2. The CDR3 totals 12 residues. Per germline, CDR1 MNHEY and CDR2 SVGAGI.

The V call is TRBV28, the J call TRBJ2-1; 7 bases agree with TRBD2. Germline V gives CDR1 MDHEN, CDR2 SYDVKM. Trimming took 3 bases from V and 12 from J; bases not matched to a gene: 5. CDR3 length: 12 residues. The CDR3 DNA follows: TGTGCCAGCAGTTTCCCGGGGGGTTGGCAGTTCTTC. Protein: CASSFPGGWQFF.

This clonotype was recorded a few times. The J gene is TRBJ2-3, the V gene TRBV20-1; a possible D gene is TRBD2 (6 bases). There are 14 residues in the CDR3. Trimming shortened V by 5 bases and J by 4 bases, and 16 bases separated the two germline ends. Germline CDR1 reads DFQATT; CDR2 reads SNEGSKA (reference sequence). CDR3 protein: CSALATGRSDTQYF. The CDR3 coding sequence is TGCAGTGCTCTGGCGACGGGGAGGTCAGATACGCAGTATTTT.

This chain joins TRBV9 and TRBJ1-6, with D unclear. Looked up from germline, CDR1 is SGDLS and CDR2 is YYNGEE. The CDR3 is 14 amino acids. Trimming shortened V by 2 bases and J by 5 bases, and 8 bases separated the two germline ends. CDR3 DNA: TGTGCCAGCAGCGTGAACAGCCATAATTCACCCCTCCACTTT. Translation gives CASSVNSHNSPLHF.

The table lists this clonotype with many counts. The chain combines TRBV2 with TRBJ2-6; possible D gene TRBD1, 6 bases. The germline V gene has CDR1 SNHLY and CDR2 FYNNEI. V dropped 4 bases and J dropped 0 bases, with 16 bases sitting between them. The CDR3 has 18 amino acids. CDR3 nucleotide sequence: TGTGCCAGCAGTGCACCCGGGACAACACCCTCTGGGGCCAACGTCCTGACTTTC. Its protein product is CASSAPGTTPSGANVLTF. Using reference TRBV2 and TRBJ2-6 for the parts outside the CDR3, the full variable domain is EPEVTQTPSHQVTQMGQEVILRCVPISNHLYFYWYRQILGQKVEFLVSFYNNEISEKSEIFDDQFSVERPDGSNFTLKIRSTKLEDSAMYFCASSAPGTTPSGANVLTFGAGSRLTVL.

This clonotype was found a few times. Here the CDR3 DNA reads TGTGAGAGTAGTAAGGACGAGGTAGATACGCAGTATTTT. It encodes CESSKDEVDTQYF. The rearrangement links TRBV12-5 to TRBJ2-3; D is unclear. Per the germline V gene, CDR1 is LGHNT and CDR2 is FRNRAP. CDR3 length equals 13 residues.

This clonotype was seen repeatedly, ten times or more. This chain joins TRBV20-1 and TRBJ2-7, with D unclear. V gave up 5 bases and J gave up 7 bases, with 18 bases separating them. Germline CDR1 and CDR2: DFQATT and SNEGSKA (reference sequence). The CDR3 length is 13 residues. The CDR3 coding sequence is TGCAGTGCTCCCCGCGGAGTGGGTTGGGAGCAGTACTTC. It codes for CSAPRGVGWEQYF.

This clonotype was counted between two and nine times. The chain has TRBV6-6 and TRBJ1-6, with a tentative D call TRBD1 (6 bases). V lost 2 bases and J lost 9, with 11 bases in between. CDR1 and CDR2 (germline): MNHNY, SVGAGI (reference sequence). This CDR3 contains 14 residues. CDR3 sequence: CASSYEGDFSPLHF. The CDR3 DNA is TGTGCCAGCAGTTACGAGGGGGACTTTTCACCCCTCCACTTT.

This clonotype was observed many times. V gene TRBV3-1 combines with J gene TRBJ2-1; D call uncertain. CDR1 LGHDT and CDR2 YNNKEL come from the germline V gene (reference sequence). Trimming took 1 base from V and 10 from J, leaving 14 bases between them. The CDR3 is 14 amino acids. CDR3 bases: TGTGCCAGCAGCCAAGCGGGTTGGTTAGGGGAGCAGTTCTTC. It encodes CASSQAGWLGEQFF.

This clonotype showed up just a few times. The chain links TRBV29-1 to TRBJ2-1; weak D call: TRBD2 (6 bases). This CDR3 is 12 amino acids long. From germline, CDR1 is SQVTM and CDR2 ANQGSEA. V shed 6 bases and J shed 4 bases, with 10 bases lying between them. CDR3 coding DNA: TGCAGCGTGGGGCGGGATTACAATGAGCAGTTCTTC. Protein product: CSVGRDYNEQFF.

This clonotype was seen many times. The J gene is TRBJ2-2, the V gene TRBV7-9; D might be TRBD2 (6 bases). Germline CDR1 is SEHNR and CDR2 is FQNEAQ (reference sequence). V lost 3 bases and J lost 3, with 14 bases in between. The CDR3 sequence is 16 residues long. Here the CDR3 reads CASSFSGGADTGELFF. The CDR3 region has the DNA TGTGCCAGCAGCTTTTCCGGAGGGGCCGACACCGGGGAGCTGTTTTTT.

This clonotype was seen many times. The chain uses TRBV7-2 and TRBJ1-6; D is possibly TRBD1 (6 bases). Between the trimmed V and J ends, which lost 2 bases and 9 bases, there was a span of 11 bases. Looked up from germline, CDR1 is SGHTA and CDR2 is FQGNSA. CDR3 length: 14 amino acids. The CDR3 region is CASSLRGGSSPLHF. The CDR3 coding sequence is TGTGCCAGCAGCTTAAGGGGGGGGAGTTCACCCCTCCACTTT.

As concerns this clonotype: A single base separates this from a much larger clone, so it may be a read error. The rearrangement uses TRBV12-3 or TRBV12-4 and TRBJ1-5, with 7 positions matching TRBD1. The CDR3 spans 16 residues. The CDR3 loop reads CASSPTGTVSNKPQHF. In nucleotides, the CDR3 is TGTGCCAGCAGCCCCACCGGGACAGTTAGCAATAAGCCCCAGCATTTT.

This clonotype was seen only a few times. The chain recombines TRBV19 with TRBJ2-2; D tentatively fits TRBD1 or TRBD2 (5 bases each). Per germline, CDR1 LNHDA and CDR2 SQIVND (reference sequence). This CDR3 contains 15 residues. Trimming stripped 3 bases from V and 4 bases from J, with 12 bases between. CDR3 DNA: TGTGCCAGTAGTATGGGGGACGGAGGCACCGGGGAGCTGTTTTTT. As protein: CASSMGDGGTGELFF.

This clonotype was recorded many times. The chain recombines TRBV28 with TRBJ2-7, with D maybe TRBD2 (6 bases). V was trimmed by 6 bases and J by 1 base, leaving 19 bases between them. Germline V CDR1 and CDR2: MDHEN, SYDVKM. CDR3 length: 16 residues. CDR3 nucleotides: TGTGCCAGCAGCACGAGGGGAGGTATTCGTTCCTACGAGCAGTACTTC. Translating gives CASSTRGGIRSYEQYF.

Many counts were recorded for this clonotype. The gene calls are TRBV6-2 or TRBV6-3 and TRBJ1-5; D unclear. The germline gives CDR1 MNHEY, CDR2 SVGEGT. The CDR3 length is 16 residues. V was trimmed by 3 bases and J by 0 bases, leaving 12 bases between them. The CDR3 region is CASSYFGQSSNQPQHF. The CDR3 nucleotides read TGTGCCAGCAGTTATTTCGGTCAGTCTAGCAATCAGCCCCAGCATTTT.

This clonotype was seen ten or more times. The rearrangement links TRBV29-1 to TRBJ2-1; 8 nucleotides agree with TRBD2. This CDR3 region has 13 residues. V was clipped by 3 bases and J by 8 bases; unmatched bases: 6. Germline lookup yields CDR1 SQVTM and CDR2 ANQGSEA. CDR3 DNA: TGCAGCGTTGAGGGCGGGGGGATGGATGAGCAGTTCTTC. Translated: CSVEGGGMDEQFF.

This clonotype came up many times. This sequence joins TRBV4-1 and TRBJ2-3; TRBD1 agrees at 7 bases. From germline, CDR1 is MGHRA and CDR2 YSYEKL. The CDR3 has 14 amino acids. Germline trimming cut 0 bases from V and 5 bases from J; bases unmatched to any gene: 2. The CDR3, as DNA: TGCGCCAGCAGCCAAGATAACAGGGGAGATACGCAGTATTTT. It translates to CASSQDNRGDTQYF.

This clonotype was detected only a few times. V and J are TRBV5-1 and TRBJ2-5, with 9 bases matching TRBD2. Germline values: CDR1 SGHRS, CDR2 YFSETQ. The CDR3 is made up of 16 amino acids. Germline trimming cut 1 base from V and 5 bases from J; bases unmatched to any gene: 9. The CDR3 here is CASSLSPSGIGETQYF. CDR3 coding DNA: TGCGCCAGCAGCTTGTCGCCTAGCGGGATCGGGGAGACCCAGTACTTC.

This clonotype appeared many times. The rearrangement links TRBV3-1 to TRBJ1-1; no clear D gene. CDR3 length equals 13 residues. CDR1 LGHDT and CDR2 YNNKEL come from the germline V gene (reference sequence). V was clipped by 4 bases and J by 11 bases, with 17 bases between them. The CDR3 loop reads CASSREGGQAAFF. CDR3 nucleotide sequence: TGTGCCAGCAGCCGAGAAGGAGGGCAGGCCGCTTTCTTT.

Many counts were recorded for this clonotype. J is TRBJ2-4 and V is TRBV3-1; D is unresolved. V lost 4 bases to trimming and J lost 6 bases, with 16 bases between them. This CDR3 is built from 15 residues. The germline V gene encodes CDR1 LGHDT and CDR2 YNNKEL (reference sequence). CDR3 bases: TGTGCCAGCAGCCCCGGCGGTGATTGGACAAACATTCAGTACTTC. This translates into CASSPGGDWTNIQYF.

In its sample, this clonotype was seen many times. The chain has TRBV6-1 and TRBJ1-1; no clear D. The CDR3 has 12 amino acids. Germline assignment: CDR1 MNHNS and CDR2 SASEGT. Trimming removed 7 bases at V and 5 bases at J, with 11 bases between. CDR3 loop: CASTRIWTEAFF. For the CDR3, the DNA is TGTGCCAGCACCAGAATTTGGACTGAAGCTTTCTTT.

This clonotype appeared many times. The rearrangement links TRBV28 to TRBJ2-3; 15 bases are a match to TRBD2. V lost 3 bases and J lost 4; bases outside the gene matches: 5. The CDR3 loop spans 17 amino acids. CDR1 and CDR2 (germline): MDHEN, SYDVKM. The CDR3 nucleotides read TGTGCCAGCAGTTTCCCGGGACTAGCGGGAGGTCCAGATACGCAGTATTTT. Translation gives CASSFPGLAGGPDTQYF.

Concerning this clonotype itself: A much larger clone lies a single base off, so this may be a read error. The CDR3 spells CASSGWGQPQHF. Here the CDR3 DNA reads TGTGCCAGCAGCGGGTGGGGTCAGCCCCAGCATTTT. This chain connects TRBV27 to TRBJ1-5, with no clear D. The CDR3 extends over 12 amino acids. Per the germline V gene, CDR1 is MNHEY and CDR2 is SMNVEV (reference sequence). The V and J ends lost 6 bases and 6 bases respectively, with 9 bases between them.

This clonotype was counted at least ten times. The V and J genes are TRBV7-2 and TRBJ1-6, with D possibly TRBD1 on 5 matching bases. Trimming took off 1 base at V and 4 bases at J, with 8 bases between the two ends. Per germline, CDR1 SGHTA and CDR2 FQGNSA. The CDR3 sequence is 15 residues long. CDR3 residues: CASSLGGGYNSPLHF. In DNA form, the CDR3 reads TGTGCCAGCAGCTTAGGCGGGGGGTATAATTCACCCCTCCACTTT.

The chain joins TRBV7-9 to TRBJ1-3; D might be TRBD1 (5 bases). The germline V and J ends were trimmed by 2 bases and 8 bases, with 10 bases remaining between them. The CDR3 extends over 13 amino acids. CDR1 is SEHNR and CDR2 is FQNEAQ in the germline V gene (reference sequence). CDR3 nucleotides: TGTGCCAGCAGCTTATCAGGGTCCGACACCATATATTTT. Protein: CASSLSGSDTIYF.